This TCR beta chain was recovered during a study of blood T cell repertoires in COVID-19. Whole-study context: In each case, the material was cDNA or gDNA derived from T cells, B-cell-depleted T cells, or PBMCs.

There are 13 residues in the CDR3. The V gene's germline CDR1 is MNHEY and CDR2 SVGAGI. The V and J ends lost 2 bases and 8 bases, in that order; junction bases with no gene match: 3. The data were produced by immunoSEQ multiplex PCR, yet TCRdb's version contains in-frame clones alone and is incomplete. The sample lists tens of thousands of clones, about 89% seen once, with 4.9% in the top ten. This chain connects TRBV6-5 to TRBJ1-1; 9 nucleotides match TRBD1. The TCR originated in a man in his 70s with active COVID-19. The sample was peripheral blood. The CDR3 nucleotides read TGTGCCAGCAGTTACAGAACAGGGGGCGAAGCTTTCTTT. As protein: CASSYRTGGEAFF.